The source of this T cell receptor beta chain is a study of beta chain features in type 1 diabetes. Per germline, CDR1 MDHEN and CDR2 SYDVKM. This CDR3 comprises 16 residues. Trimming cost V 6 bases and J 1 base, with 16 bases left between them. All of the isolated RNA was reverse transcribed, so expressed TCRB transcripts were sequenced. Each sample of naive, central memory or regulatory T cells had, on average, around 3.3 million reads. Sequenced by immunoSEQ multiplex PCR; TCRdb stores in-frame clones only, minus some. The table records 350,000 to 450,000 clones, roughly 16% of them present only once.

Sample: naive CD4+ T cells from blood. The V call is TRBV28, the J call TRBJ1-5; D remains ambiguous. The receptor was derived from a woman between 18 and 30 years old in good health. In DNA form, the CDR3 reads TGTGCCAGCAGCCATCGAGCCCGCGGGAGCAATCAGCCCCAGCATTTT. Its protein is CASSHRARGSNQPQHF.